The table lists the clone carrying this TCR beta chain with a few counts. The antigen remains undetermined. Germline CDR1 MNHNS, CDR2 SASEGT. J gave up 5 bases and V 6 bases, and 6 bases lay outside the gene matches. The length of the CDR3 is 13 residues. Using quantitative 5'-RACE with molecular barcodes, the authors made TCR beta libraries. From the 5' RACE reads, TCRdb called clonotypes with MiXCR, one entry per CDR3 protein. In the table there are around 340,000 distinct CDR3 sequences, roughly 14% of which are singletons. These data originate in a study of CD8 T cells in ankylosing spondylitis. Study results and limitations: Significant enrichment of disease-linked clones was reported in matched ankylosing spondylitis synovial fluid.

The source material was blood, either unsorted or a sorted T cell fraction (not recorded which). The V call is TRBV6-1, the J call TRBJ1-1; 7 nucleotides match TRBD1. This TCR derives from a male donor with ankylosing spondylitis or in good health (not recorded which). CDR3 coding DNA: TGTGCCAGCAGCCCCGACAGGGATACTGAAGCTTTCTTT. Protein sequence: CASSPDRDTEAFF.